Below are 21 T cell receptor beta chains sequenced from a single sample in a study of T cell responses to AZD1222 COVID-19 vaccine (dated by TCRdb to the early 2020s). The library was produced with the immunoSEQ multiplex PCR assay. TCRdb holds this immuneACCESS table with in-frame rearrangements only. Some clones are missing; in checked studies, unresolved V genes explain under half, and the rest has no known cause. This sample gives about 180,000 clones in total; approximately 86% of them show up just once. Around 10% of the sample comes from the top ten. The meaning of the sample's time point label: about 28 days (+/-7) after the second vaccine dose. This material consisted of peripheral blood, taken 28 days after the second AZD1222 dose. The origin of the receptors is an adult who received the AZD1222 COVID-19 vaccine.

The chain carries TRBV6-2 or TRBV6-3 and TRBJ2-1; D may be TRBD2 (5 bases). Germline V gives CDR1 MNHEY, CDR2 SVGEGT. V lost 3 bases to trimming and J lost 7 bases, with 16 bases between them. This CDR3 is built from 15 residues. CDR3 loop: CASSYLLVVENEQFF. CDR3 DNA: TGTGCCAGCAGTTATTTACTAGTGGTTGAAAATGAGCAGTTCTTC.

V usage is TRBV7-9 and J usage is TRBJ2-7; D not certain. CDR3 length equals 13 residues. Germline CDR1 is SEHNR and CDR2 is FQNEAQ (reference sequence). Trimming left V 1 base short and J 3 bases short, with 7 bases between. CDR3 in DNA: TGTGCCAGCAGCTTAGTGGCAGTCTACGAGCAGTACTTC. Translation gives CASSLVAVYEQYF.

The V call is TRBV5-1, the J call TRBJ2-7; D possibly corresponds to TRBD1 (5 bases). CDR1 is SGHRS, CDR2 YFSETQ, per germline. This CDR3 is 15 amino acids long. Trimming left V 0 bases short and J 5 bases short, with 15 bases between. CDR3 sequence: CASSLEGRVVDEQYF. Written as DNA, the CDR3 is TGCGCCAGCAGCTTGGAGGGCAGGGTAGTCGACGAGCAGTACTTC.

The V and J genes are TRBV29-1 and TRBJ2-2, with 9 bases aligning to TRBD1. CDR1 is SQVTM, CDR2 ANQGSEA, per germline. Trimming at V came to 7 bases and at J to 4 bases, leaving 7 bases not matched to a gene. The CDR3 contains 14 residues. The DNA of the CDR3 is TGCAGCGCGGAACAGGGGGCGGGCACCGGGGAGCTGTTTTTT. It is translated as CSAEQGAGTGELFF.

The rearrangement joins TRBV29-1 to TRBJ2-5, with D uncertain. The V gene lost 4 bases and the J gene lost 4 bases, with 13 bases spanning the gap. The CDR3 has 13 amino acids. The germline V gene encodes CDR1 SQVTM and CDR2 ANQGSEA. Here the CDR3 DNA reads TGCAGCGTTGTGTCCCAGGCCCCAGAGACCCAGTACTTC. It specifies CSVVSQAPETQYF. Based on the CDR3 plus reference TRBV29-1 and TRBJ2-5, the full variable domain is SAVISQKPSRDICQRGTSLTIQCQVDSQVTMMFWYRQQPGQSLTLIATANQGSEATYESGFVIDKFPISRPNLTFSTLTVSNMSPEDSSIYLCSVVSQAPETQYFGPGTRLLVL.

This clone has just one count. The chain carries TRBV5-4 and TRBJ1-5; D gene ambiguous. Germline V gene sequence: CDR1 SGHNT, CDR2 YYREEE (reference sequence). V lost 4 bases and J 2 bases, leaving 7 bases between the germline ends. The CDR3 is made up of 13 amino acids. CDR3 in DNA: TGTGCCAGCAGCCCCGGAGGCAATCAGCCCCAGCATTTT. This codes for CASSPGGNQPQHF.

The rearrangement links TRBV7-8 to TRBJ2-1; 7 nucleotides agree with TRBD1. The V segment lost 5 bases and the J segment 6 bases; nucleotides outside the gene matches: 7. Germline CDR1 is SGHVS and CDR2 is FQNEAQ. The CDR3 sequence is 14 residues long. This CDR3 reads CASSPRQGINEQFF. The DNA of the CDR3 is TGTGCCAGCAGCCCTAGACAGGGTATCAATGAGCAGTTCTTC.

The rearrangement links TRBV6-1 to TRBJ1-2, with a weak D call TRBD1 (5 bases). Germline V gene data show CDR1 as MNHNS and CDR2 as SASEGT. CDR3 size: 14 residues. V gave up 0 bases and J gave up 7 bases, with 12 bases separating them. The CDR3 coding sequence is TGTGCCAGCAGTGAAGCGGTAGACAGCCTTGGCTACACCTTC. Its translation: CASSEAVDSLGYTF.

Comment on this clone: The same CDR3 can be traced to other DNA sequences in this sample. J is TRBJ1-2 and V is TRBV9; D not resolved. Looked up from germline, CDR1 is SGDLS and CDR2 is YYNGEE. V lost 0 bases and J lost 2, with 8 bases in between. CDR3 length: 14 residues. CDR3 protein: CASSVAPENYGYTF. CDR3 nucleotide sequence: TGTGCCAGCAGCGTAGCCCCAGAGAACTATGGCTACACCTTC.

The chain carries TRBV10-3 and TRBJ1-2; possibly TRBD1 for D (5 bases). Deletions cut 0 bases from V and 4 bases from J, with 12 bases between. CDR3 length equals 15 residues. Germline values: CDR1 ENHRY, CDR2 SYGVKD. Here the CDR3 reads CAISESGGSPYGYTF. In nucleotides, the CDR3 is TGTGCCATCAGTGAGTCTGGGGGGAGCCCCTATGGCTACACCTTC.

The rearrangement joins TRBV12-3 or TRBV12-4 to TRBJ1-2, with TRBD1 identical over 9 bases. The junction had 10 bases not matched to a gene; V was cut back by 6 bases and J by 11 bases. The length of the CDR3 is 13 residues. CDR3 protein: CASRGQGSERYTF. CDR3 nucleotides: TGTGCCAGCAGGGGACAGGGAAGTGAGCGTTACACCTTC.

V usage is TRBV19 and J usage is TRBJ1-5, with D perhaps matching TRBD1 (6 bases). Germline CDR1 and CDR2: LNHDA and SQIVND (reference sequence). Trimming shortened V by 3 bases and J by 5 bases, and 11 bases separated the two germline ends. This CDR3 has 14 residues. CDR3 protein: CASSMTGGHQPQHF. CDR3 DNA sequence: TGTGCCAGTAGTATGACAGGCGGTCATCAGCCCCAGCATTTT.

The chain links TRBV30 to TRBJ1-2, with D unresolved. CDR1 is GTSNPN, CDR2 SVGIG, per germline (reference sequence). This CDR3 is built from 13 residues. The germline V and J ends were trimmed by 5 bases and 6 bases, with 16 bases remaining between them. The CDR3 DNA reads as TGTGCCTGGTCGGGTAGGGAAGGTGATGGCTACACCTTC. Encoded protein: CAWSGREGDGYTF.

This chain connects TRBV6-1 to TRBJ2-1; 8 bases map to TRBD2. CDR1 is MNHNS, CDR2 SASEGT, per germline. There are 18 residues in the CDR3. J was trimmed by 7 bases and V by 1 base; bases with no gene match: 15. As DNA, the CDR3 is TGTGCCAGCAGTGAAGGAAGGGCGGGGGGCTTCCCAGGAAATGAGCAGTTCTTC. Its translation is CASSEGRAGGFPGNEQFF.

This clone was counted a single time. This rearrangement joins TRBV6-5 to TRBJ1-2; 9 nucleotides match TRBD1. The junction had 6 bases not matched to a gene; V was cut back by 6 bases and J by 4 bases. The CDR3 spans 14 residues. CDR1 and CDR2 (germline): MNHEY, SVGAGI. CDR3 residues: CASSRQGVAYGYTF. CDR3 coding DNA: TGTGCCAGCAGCCGACAGGGGGTGGCCTATGGCTACACCTTC.

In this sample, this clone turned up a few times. The CDR3 nucleotides are TGTGCCAGCAGCCGCCGTGGACAGGGGTTGAGCGAGCAGTACTTC. This encodes CASSRRGQGLSEQYF. The chain joins TRBV3-1 (or the pseudogene TRBV3-2) to TRBJ2-7; TRBD1 matches 9 bases. The CDR3 has 15 residues. V gave up 4 bases and J gave up 6 bases; unmatched junction bases: 10. The germline gives CDR1 LGHDT, CDR2 YNNKEL (reference sequence).

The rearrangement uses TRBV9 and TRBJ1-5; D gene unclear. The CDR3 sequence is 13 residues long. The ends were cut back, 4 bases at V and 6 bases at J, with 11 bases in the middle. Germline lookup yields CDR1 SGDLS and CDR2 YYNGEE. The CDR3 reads CASSSGPRQPQHF. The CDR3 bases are TGTGCCAGCAGCTCAGGTCCCCGTCAGCCCCAGCATTTT.

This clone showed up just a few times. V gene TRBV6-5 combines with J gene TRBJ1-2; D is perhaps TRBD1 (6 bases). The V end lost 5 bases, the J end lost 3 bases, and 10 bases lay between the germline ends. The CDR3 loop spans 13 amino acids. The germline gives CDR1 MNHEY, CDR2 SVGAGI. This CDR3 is CASSKGQDYGYTF. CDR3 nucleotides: TGTGCCAGCAGTAAGGGACAAGACTATGGCTACACCTTC.

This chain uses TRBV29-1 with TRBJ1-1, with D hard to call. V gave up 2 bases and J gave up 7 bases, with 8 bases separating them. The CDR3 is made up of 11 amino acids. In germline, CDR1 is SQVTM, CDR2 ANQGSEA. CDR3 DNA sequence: TGCAGCGTTGAAAGCGGTTATGAAGCTTTCTTT. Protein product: CSVESGYEAFF.

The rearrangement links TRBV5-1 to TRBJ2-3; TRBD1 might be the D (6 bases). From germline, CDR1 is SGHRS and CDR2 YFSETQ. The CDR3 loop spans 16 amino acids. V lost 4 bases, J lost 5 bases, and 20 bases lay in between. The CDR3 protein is CASSPSTGSRRDTQYF. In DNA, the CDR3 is TGCGCCAGCAGCCCATCCACAGGGAGCCGAAGAGATACGCAGTATTTT.

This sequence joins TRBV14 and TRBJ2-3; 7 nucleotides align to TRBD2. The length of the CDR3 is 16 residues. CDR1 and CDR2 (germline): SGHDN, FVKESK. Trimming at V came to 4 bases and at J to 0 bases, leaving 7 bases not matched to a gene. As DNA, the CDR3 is TGTGCCAGCAGCCTCCGGACTAGTGGGAGCACAGATACGCAGTATTTT. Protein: CASSLRTSGSTDTQYF.